This TCR beta chain is drawn from a study of T cells after yellow fever vaccination. Study at large: Some fractions had low cell numbers, and these were prepared with SMART-Seq v4 Ultra Low Input.

The V segment lost 5 bases and the J segment 4 bases; nucleotides outside the gene matches: 6. Per germline, CDR1 SEHNR and CDR2 FQNEAQ (reference sequence). The CDR3 length is 15 residues. Broader study findings: The bulk population could contribute abundant contaminating clonotypes to FACS-sorted repertoires. Post-booster repertoires again held most primary-vaccination clones (approximately 96% CD4, roughly 89% CD8).

Production of TCR cDNA was by 5'RACE template switching, which also added a universal primer site and UMIs. TCRdb analysed the 5' RACE reads with MiXCR anew, one entry per CDR3 protein. Among under 600,000 distinct CDR3 sequences listed, roughly 13% were seen once. This clonotype showed up just a few times. Its antigen is not known. This material consisted of PBMCs, taken on the day of the yellow fever booster vaccination. The source is a man aged 25-45 years who received the YFV17D yellow fever vaccine. The rearrangement uses TRBV7-9 and TRBJ1-4, with TRBD1 identical over 8 bases. In DNA, the CDR3 is TGTGCCAGCAGCACCCGGGACAGGTTTAATGAAAAACTGTTTTTT. Residues: CASSTRDRFNEKLFF.